The entry below gives a single T cell receptor beta chain sequence along with its context. Its antigen remains unidentified. V was trimmed by 5 bases and J by 5 bases, leaving 16 bases between them. CDR1 is SGHRS and CDR2 is YFSETQ in the germline V gene. The CDR3 totals 15 residues. This sample is part of a study of cytomegalovirus exposure and HLA in healthy donors. PCR involved 60 Vbeta and 13 Jbeta primers. Libraries were prepared by immunoSEQ multiplex PCR; TCRdb keeps only in-frame clonotypes and omits some of them. The repertoire holds fewer than 150,000 clones, with around 72% as singletons. Study-wide results and caveats: One variant, a missense change in DCLRE1C, was linked in a later analysis to TCR beta V- and J-gene trimming. Among immune exposure information, only CMV serostatus was available. Cytomegalovirus-associated TCR beta chains were listed, numbering roughly 150. Being productive about 87% or about 30% of the time was typical of most TCR beta V segments in an earlier analysis.

Input material: PBMCs. The sequence was obtained from a human donor in good health. V is TRBV5-1 and J is TRBJ1-4; D perhaps matches TRBD1 (6 bases). CDR3 coding DNA: TGCGCCAGCAGTGGAACCGGACAGCCGAATGAAAAACTGTTTTTT. This translates into CASSGTGQPNEKLFF.